These 19 T cell receptor beta chains share one sample of origin, sequenced in a study of T cell repertoires in cytomegalovirus infection. MiXCR was run by TCRdb on the reads, yielding one entry per CDR3 protein. The data contain some 450,000 distinct CDR3 sequences, approximately 31% of them singletons. Material: PBMCs. These receptors all come from a human donor in good health (CMV status not recorded). Some clones in this sample may be carry-over from other donors' samples.

This clonotype was seen at least ten times. The rearrangement uses TRBV19 and TRBJ1-5; tentatively, D is TRBD1 (5 bases). The V gene lost 8 bases and the J gene lost 1 base, with 12 bases spanning the gap. The CDR3 spans 14 residues. Per the germline V gene, CDR1 is LNHDA and CDR2 is SQIVND (reference sequence). DNA of the CDR3: TGTGCCAGTGCTGCCAGGGTGAGCAATCAGCCCCAGCATTTT. It encodes CASAARVSNQPQHF.

There are many counts of this clonotype. The chain couples TRBV7-6 to TRBJ1-1; D gene uncertain. The CDR3 is made up of 14 amino acids. V shed 5 bases and J shed 0 bases, with 10 bases lying between them. Germline CDR1 reads SGHVS; CDR2 reads FNYEAQ. The CDR3 loop reads CASSPTTVNTEAFF. The CDR3 nucleotides are TGTGCCAGCAGCCCTACGACGGTGAACACTGAAGCTTTCTTT.

In the case of this clonotype: No conserved phenylalanine or tryptophan ends this CDR3, so it is likely a read error. The rearrangement links TRBV6-2 or TRBV6-3 to TRBJ1-2; 7 bases line up with TRBD1. Germline assignment: CDR1 MNHEY and CDR2 SVGEGT. V lost 6 bases to trimming and J lost 6 bases; unmatched junction nucleotides: 4. The CDR3 is made up of 12 amino acids. The DNA for the CDR3 is TGTGCCAGCAGCCGGGACAGCAATGGCTACACCCTC. Translation: CASSRDSNGYTL.

The rearrangement uses TRBV5-6 and TRBJ2-2; maybe TRBD1 (5 bases). This CDR3 is 15 amino acids long. The V end lost 4 bases, the J end lost 4 bases, and 14 bases lay between the germline ends. CDR1 is SGHDT, CDR2 YYEEEE, per germline. The CDR3 here is CASSLTFTGTGELFF. DNA for the CDR3: TGTGCCAGCAGCCTTACTTTTACAGGCACCGGGGAGCTGTTTTTT.

J is TRBJ2-7 and V is TRBV2, with TRBD1 as a possible D gene (5 bases). This CDR3 has 15 amino acids. Germline values: CDR1 SNHLY, CDR2 FYNNEI. V was trimmed by 1 base and J by 3 bases, leaving 13 bases between them. CDR3 DNA sequence: TGTGCCAGCAGTGAAGACACTGACAGAGACTACGAGCAGTACTTC. As protein: CASSEDTDRDYEQYF.

The chain couples TRBV28 to TRBJ2-2; D remains ambiguous. Germline V gene data show CDR1 as MDHEN and CDR2 as SYDVKM. This CDR3 is built from 12 residues. With 5 bases removed from V and 6 bases from J, the gap between germline ends came to 7 bases. The CDR3 nucleotides are TGTGCCAGCAGTCGTGTCCCCGGGGAGCTGTTTTTT. Translation: CASSRVPGELFF.

This clonotype appeared a few times. The chain combines TRBV7-9 with TRBJ1-1; perhaps TRBD1 as D (6 bases). Trimming left V 3 bases short and J 0 bases short, with 14 bases between. Germline values: CDR1 SEHNR, CDR2 FQNEAQ (reference sequence). This CDR3 has 16 residues. The CDR3 nucleotides are TGTGCCAGCAGCTTTGACAGGCGAACTATGAACACTGAAGCTTTCTTT. Amino acids: CASSFDRRTMNTEAFF. The whole variable domain, filled in from reference TRBV7-9 and TRBJ1-1, reads DTGVSQNPRHKITKRGQNVTFRCDPISEHNRLYWYRQTLGQGPEFLTYFQNEAQLEKSRLLSDRFSAERPKGSFSTLEIQRTEQGDSAMYLCASSFDRRTMNTEAFFGQGTRLTVV.

Note on this clonotype: It may be a read error: a sequence one base away is much more abundant. The CDR3 DNA is TGTGCCACTTCGGACACCTTGGACACTGAAGCTTTCTTT. Amino acid sequence: CATSDTLDTEAFF. The chain links TRBV7-9 to TRBJ1-1, with D possibly matching TRBD1 (5 bases). Germline V gene sequence: CDR1 SEHNR, CDR2 FQNEAQ (reference sequence). V was clipped by 10 bases and J by 3 bases, with 15 bases between them. The CDR3 loop spans 13 amino acids.

This clonotype was counted between two and nine times. V usage is TRBV6-2 or TRBV6-3 and J usage is TRBJ2-1; 10 bases are a match to TRBD2. The junction had 8 bases not matched to a gene; V was cut back by 6 bases and J by 3 bases. CDR3 length: 16 residues. Germline V gene lookup returns CDR1 MNHEY and CDR2 SVGEGT. DNA for the CDR3: TGTGCCAGCAGCCGGCTAGCGGGGGACATCTACAATGAGCAGTTCTTC. Protein sequence: CASSRLAGDIYNEQFF.

Notes on this clonotype: Since a much larger clone is just one base distant, this may be a read error. The rearrangement joins TRBV7-9 to TRBJ2-5, with 8 positions matching TRBD2. The junction had 7 bases not matched to a gene; V was cut back by 5 bases and J by 5 bases. The CDR3 is 14 residues long. Germline CDR1 reads SEHNR; CDR2 reads FQNEAQ (reference sequence). CDR3 sequence: CASSPGGGPETQYF. Here the CDR3 DNA reads TGTGCCAGCAGCCCCGGGGGGGGGCCCGAGACCCAGTACTTC.

This clonotype was observed a few times. The chain is built from TRBV3-1 and TRBJ2-2; 7 positions match TRBD2. Germline CDR1 and CDR2: LGHDT and YNNKEL (reference sequence). The CDR3 runs 14 residues. With 5 bases clipped from V and 5 bases from J, the junction kept 5 bases outside the gene matches. DNA of the CDR3: TGTGCCAGCAGCGGACTAGTTCGTACCGGGGAGCTGTTTTTT. This sequence encodes CASSGLVRTGELFF. The whole variable domain, remainder taken from reference TRBV3-1 and TRBJ2-2, is DTAVSQTPKYLVTQMGNDKSIKCEQNLGHDTMYWYKQDSKKFLKIMFSYNNKELIINETVPNRFSPKSPDKAHLNLHINSLELGDSAVYFCASSGLVRTGELFFGEGSRLTVL.

The chain uses TRBV6-1 and TRBJ1-5; D perhaps matches TRBD1 (6 bases). CDR1 and CDR2 from the germline V gene are MNHNS and SASEGT. This CDR3 comprises 16 residues. Trimming cost V 3 bases and J 7 bases, with 19 bases left between them. The CDR3 DNA follows: TGTGCCAGCAGTGAGGGCAGGGGATTATATAACCAGCCCCAGCATTTT. It encodes CASSEGRGLYNQPQHF.

The J gene is TRBJ2-2, the V gene TRBV2; TRBD1 matches 10 bases. Trimming at V came to 10 bases and at J to 7 bases, leaving 9 bases not matched to a gene. The CDR3 runs 14 residues. Looked up from germline, CDR1 is SNHLY and CDR2 is FYNNEI. The CDR3, as DNA: TGTGCCACCTCGGGGGGACAGGGGATCGGGGAGCTGTTTTTT. Protein: CATSGGQGIGELFF.

There are a few counts of this clonotype. The chain couples TRBV11-2 to TRBJ2-5; 9 bases are shared with TRBD2. After removal of 1 base from V and 0 bases from J, the junction contained 12 bases not matched to a gene. Germline-derived CDR1 and CDR2 are SGHAT and FQNNGV. The CDR3 contains 19 residues. The CDR3 loop is CASSLGIAGAAWYQETQYF. The CDR3 nucleotides read TGTGCCAGCAGCTTAGGGATAGCGGGGGCCGCTTGGTACCAAGAGACCCAGTACTTC. The full variable domain, with the rest looked up from reference TRBV11-2 and TRBJ2-5, is EAGVAQSPRYKIIEKRQSVAFWCNPISGHATLYWYQQILGQGPKLLIQFQNNGVVDDSQLPKDRFSAERLKGVDSTLKIQPAKLEDSAVYLCASSLGIAGAAWYQETQYFGPGTRLLVL.

At least ten counts were recorded for this clonotype. This chain connects TRBV7-6 to TRBJ1-2; 9 bases map to TRBD1. The V gene's germline CDR1 is SGHVS and CDR2 FNYEAQ. The CDR3 has 17 residues. The V segment lost 1 base and the J segment 4 bases; nucleotides outside the gene matches: 10. This CDR3 is CASSLDPTGGRGYGYTF. The CDR3, as DNA: TGTGCCAGCAGCTTAGACCCAACAGGGGGCAGAGGCTATGGCTACACCTTC.

The chain uses TRBV6-1 and TRBJ1-2; the D gene is possibly TRBD1 (6 bases). Germline V CDR1 and CDR2: MNHNS, SASEGT. The CDR3 runs to 14 residues. Trimming took 4 bases from V and 6 from J, leaving 15 bases between them. DNA of the CDR3: TGTGCCAGCAGTGGGCACAGGGAGGGCAATGGCTACACCTTC. Translating gives CASSGHREGNGYTF.

In this sample, this clonotype turned up many times. The V call is TRBV28, the J call TRBJ1-1; possible D gene TRBD1, 6 bases. The CDR3 is made up of 14 amino acids. Germline CDR1 reads MDHEN; CDR2 reads SYDVKM. Trimming stripped 4 bases from V and 3 bases from J, with 12 bases between. The CDR3 nucleotides are TGTGCCAGCAGTTCGGACAGAAAGTACACTGAAGCTTTCTTT. The encoded protein is CASSSDRKYTEAFF.

This clonotype was seen only a few times. This rearrangement joins TRBV2 to TRBJ1-1, with a possible D match to TRBD1 (5 bases). Per the germline V gene, CDR1 is SNHLY and CDR2 is FYNNEI. V was cut by 6 bases and J by 1 base, with 12 bases left in between. The CDR3 has 14 residues. The CDR3 DNA follows: TGTGCCAGCAGAGACGGGGCGCCGAACACTGAAGCTTTCTTT. This gives the protein CASRDGAPNTEAFF.

The genes are TRBV6-2 or TRBV6-3 and TRBJ2-2; the D is unclear. Germline CDR1 MNHEY, CDR2 SVGEGT. The CDR3 is made up of 16 amino acids. Trimming removed 2 bases from V and 0 bases from J, with 10 bases in between. CDR3 loop: CASSYGLTTNTGELFF. CDR3 sequence (DNA): TGTGCCAGCAGTTACGGGTTGACAACGAACACCGGGGAGCTGTTTTTT.